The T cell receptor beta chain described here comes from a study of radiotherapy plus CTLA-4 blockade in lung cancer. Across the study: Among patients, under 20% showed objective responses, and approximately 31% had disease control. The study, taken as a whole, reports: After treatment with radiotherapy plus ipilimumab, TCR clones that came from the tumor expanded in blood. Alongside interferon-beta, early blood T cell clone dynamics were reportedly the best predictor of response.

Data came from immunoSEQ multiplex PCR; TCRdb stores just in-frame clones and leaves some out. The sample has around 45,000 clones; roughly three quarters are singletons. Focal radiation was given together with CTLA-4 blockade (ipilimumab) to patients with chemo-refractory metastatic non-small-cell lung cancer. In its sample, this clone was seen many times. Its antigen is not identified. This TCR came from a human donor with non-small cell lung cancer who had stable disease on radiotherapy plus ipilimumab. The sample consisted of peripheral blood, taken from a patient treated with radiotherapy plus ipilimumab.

The CDR3 sequence is CASRAPGTNTGELFF. The CDR3 nucleotides read TGTGCCAGTAGGGCTCCCGGGACAAACACCGGGGAGCTGTTTTTT. V is TRBV19 and J is TRBJ2-2; a weak D match, TRBD1 (6 bases). The germline CDR1 and CDR2 sequences are LNHDA and SQIVND (reference sequence). Trimming took off 6 bases at V and 2 bases at J, with 13 bases between the two ends. CDR3 length: 15 residues.